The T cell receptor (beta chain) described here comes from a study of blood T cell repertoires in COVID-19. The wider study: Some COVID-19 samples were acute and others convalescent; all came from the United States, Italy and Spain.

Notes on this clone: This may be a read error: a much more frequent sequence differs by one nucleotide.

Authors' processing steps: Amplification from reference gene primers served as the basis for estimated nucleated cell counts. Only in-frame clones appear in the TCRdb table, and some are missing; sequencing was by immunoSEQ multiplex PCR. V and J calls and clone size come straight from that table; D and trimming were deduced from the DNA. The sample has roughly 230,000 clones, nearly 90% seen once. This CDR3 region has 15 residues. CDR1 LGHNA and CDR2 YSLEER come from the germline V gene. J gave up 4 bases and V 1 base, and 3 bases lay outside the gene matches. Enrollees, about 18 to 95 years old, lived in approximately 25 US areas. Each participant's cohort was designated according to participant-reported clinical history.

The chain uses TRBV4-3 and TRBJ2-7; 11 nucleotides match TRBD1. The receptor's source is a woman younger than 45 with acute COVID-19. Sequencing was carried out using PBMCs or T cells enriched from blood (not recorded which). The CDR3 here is CASSQGTGGLYEQYF. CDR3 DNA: TGCGCCAGCAGCCAAGGGACAGGGGGCTTATACGAGCAGTACTTC.